These 15 T cell receptor beta chains came from one sample sequenced in a study of blood T cell repertoires in COVID-19. Here immunoSEQ multiplex PCR was the method, and the copy in TCRdb shows in-frame clones only, minus some. This table holds around 200,000 clones, 80% to 90% found once. Specimen: peripheral blood. These receptors originate from a man aged 40-49 years with active or convalescent COVID-19.

This clone was seen a few times. The chain employs TRBV6-2 or TRBV6-3 and TRBJ2-2; 7 bases fit TRBD1. CDR3 size: 16 residues. The ends lost 0 bases at V and 4 bases at J; junction bases unmatched: 5. Germline V gene sequence: CDR1 MNHEY, CDR2 SVGEGT. The CDR3 DNA sequence: TGTGCCAGCAGTTACTCGACGACAGGGCGCACCGGGGAGCTGTTTTTT. Translated: CASSYSTTGRTGELFF.

The chain combines TRBV9 with TRBJ2-1, with D perhaps TRBD2 (5 bases). This CDR3 has 18 amino acids. The V and J ends lost 4 bases and 5 bases respectively, with 25 bases between them. Per the germline V gene, CDR1 is SGDLS and CDR2 is YYNGEE. CDR3 coding DNA: TGTGCCAGCAGCCCACGCCCCGGGATTAACCCCAACGACAATGAGCAGTTCTTC. Translating it yields CASSPRPGINPNDNEQFF. Full variable domain (missing parts from reference TRBV9 and TRBJ2-1): DSGVTQTPKHLITATGQRVTLRCSPRSGDLSVYWYQQSLDQGLQFLIQYYNGEERAKGNILERFSAQQFPDLHSELNLSSLELGDSALYFCASSPRPGINPNDNEQFFGPGTRLTVL.

This sequence joins TRBV11-2 and TRBJ1-6; D possibly corresponds to TRBD1 (5 bases). Germline CDR1 reads SGHAT; CDR2 reads FQNNGV. Trimming stripped 1 base from V and 7 bases from J, with 11 bases between. The CDR3 has 15 residues. The CDR3 nucleotides are TGTGCCAGCAGCTTAGGGTTCCAGGGAAATTCACCCCTCCACTTT. Translated: CASSLGFQGNSPLHF.

J is TRBJ1-4 and V is TRBV5-1, with 7 bases lining up with TRBD1. The length of the CDR3 is 16 residues. In germline, CDR1 is SGHRS, CDR2 YFSETQ. Trimming cost V 10 bases and J 2 bases; bases outside gene matches: 14. CDR3 protein: CAPASRKQGTNEKLFF. In DNA, the CDR3 is TGCGCCCCAGCTTCCAGAAAACAGGGGACTAATGAAAAACTGTTTTTT.

The chain couples TRBV5-4 to TRBJ1-2, with 10 bases that match TRBD1. The V and J ends lost 2 bases and 4 bases, in that order; junction bases with no gene match: 5. Germline CDR1 and CDR2: SGHNT and YYREEE (reference sequence). The CDR3 spans 15 residues. CDR3 protein: CASSFLTGGVYGYTF. DNA for the CDR3: TGTGCCAGCAGCTTCTTGACAGGGGGCGTCTATGGCTACACCTTC.

CDR3 region: CASSAAWEGEQYF. The CDR3 DNA is TGTGCCAGTAGTGCTGCTTGGGAGGGCGAGCAGTACTTC. V gene TRBV19 combines with J gene TRBJ2-7, with 7 bases aligning to TRBD2. The length of the CDR3 is 13 residues. Germline values: CDR1 LNHDA, CDR2 SQIVND (reference sequence). V gave up 5 bases and J gave up 6 bases; unmatched junction bases: 7.

This chain links TRBV7-9 with TRBJ1-3, with TRBD1 as a possible D gene (5 bases). V was shortened by 2 bases and J by 0 bases, with 14 bases between the two germline ends. The CDR3 has 17 residues. The germline V gene encodes CDR1 SEHNR and CDR2 FQNEAQ (reference sequence). CDR3 amino acids: CASSLRGGVPSGNTIYF. In DNA form, the CDR3 reads TGTGCCAGCAGCTTAAGGGGTGGGGTGCCCTCTGGAAACACCATATATTTT.

In its sample, this clone was seen a few times. The chain employs TRBV7-8 and TRBJ2-1; D might be TRBD2 (5 bases). Germline V gene sequence: CDR1 SGHVS, CDR2 FQNEAQ. The CDR3 spans 12 residues. With 6 bases removed from V and 10 bases from J, the gap between germline ends came to 13 bases. CDR3 sequence: CASSHTREEQFF. CDR3 sequence (DNA): TGTGCCAGCAGTCACACTAGGGAAGAGCAGTTCTTC.

This clone was seen only a few times. J is TRBJ1-1 and V is TRBV19, with D perhaps TRBD1 (6 bases). The germline gives CDR1 LNHDA, CDR2 SQIVND (reference sequence). The CDR3 length is 13 residues. Trimming pared 7 bases from V and 4 bases from J, leaving 13 bases between. The CDR3 DNA is TGTGCCAGTACGCAGGGGCGAGGCACTGAAGCTTTCTTT. It yields the protein CASTQGRGTEAFF.

This chain uses TRBV7-2 with TRBJ2-2; 10 bases align to TRBD2. The germline V gene encodes CDR1 SGHTA and CDR2 FQGNSA. The CDR3 totals 17 residues. Germline trimming cut 2 bases from V and 5 bases from J; bases unmatched to any gene: 8. CDR3 nucleotide sequence: TGTGCCAGCAGCTTAAAGGCTAGCGGGGGTAGTACCGGGGAGCTGTTTTTT. Translated: CASSLKASGGSTGELFF.

The chain joins TRBV30 to TRBJ2-7; TRBD1 matches at 9 bases. This CDR3 spans 15 amino acids. Germline-derived CDR1 and CDR2 are GTSNPN and SVGIG (reference sequence). The V gene end was trimmed by 0 bases and the J gene end by 1 base; junction bases not matched to a gene: 4. The CDR3 nucleotides are TGTGCCTGGAGTGTACCCGGGACAGGGTCCTACGAGCAGTACTTC. This encodes CAWSVPGTGSYEQYF.

The rearrangement joins TRBV7-1 to TRBJ2-1, with TRBD2 matching 10 bases. TRBV7-1 is assigned to the ORF class and has an uncertain function. Germline trimming cut 3 bases from V and 0 bases from J; bases unmatched to any gene: 26. The CDR3 contains 24 residues. This CDR3 is CASSSPKVPSGGSNLFSSYNEQFF. The CDR3 region has the DNA TGTGCCAGCAGCTCCCCTAAAGTGCCTAGCGGGGGCTCCAACTTATTCAGCTCCTACAATGAGCAGTTCTTC.

The chain joins TRBV10-3 to TRBJ2-3; the D gene is possibly TRBD1 (5 bases). Per germline, CDR1 ENHRY and CDR2 SYGVKD. This CDR3 is 14 amino acids long. V shed 0 bases and J shed 6 bases, with 10 bases lying between them. The CDR3 protein is CAISESGLADTQYF. The CDR3 bases are TGTGCCATCAGTGAGTCGGGGCTTGCGGATACGCAGTATTTT.

On this clone: The same CDR3 also results from other DNA sequences found in this sample. The gene calls are TRBV24-1 and TRBJ2-2, with D perhaps TRBD1 (5 bases). Between the trimmed V and J ends, which lost 3 bases and 0 bases, there was a span of 7 bases. Germline V gene data show CDR1 as KGHDR and CDR2 as SFDVKD. The CDR3 is made up of 15 amino acids. In nucleotides, the CDR3 is TGTGCCACCAGTGATCCGACAGCGAACACCGGGGAGCTGTTTTTT. It translates to CATSDPTANTGELFF.

The chain links TRBV30 to TRBJ2-1; D not certain. Germline V CDR1 and CDR2: GTSNPN, SVGIG (reference sequence). The CDR3 sequence is 12 residues long. V was clipped by 0 bases and J by 7 bases, with 7 bases between them. This CDR3 is CAWSVLWNEQFF. The CDR3 nucleotides are TGTGCCTGGAGTGTACTTTGGAATGAGCAGTTCTTC. The full variable domain, in which reference TRBV30 and TRBJ2-1 provide the parts outside the CDR3, is SQTIHQWPATLVQPVGSPLSLECTVEGTSNPNLYWYRQAAGRGLQLLFYSVGIGQISSEVPQNLSASRPQDRQFILSSKKLLLSDSGFYLCAWSVLWNEQFFGPGTRLTVL.